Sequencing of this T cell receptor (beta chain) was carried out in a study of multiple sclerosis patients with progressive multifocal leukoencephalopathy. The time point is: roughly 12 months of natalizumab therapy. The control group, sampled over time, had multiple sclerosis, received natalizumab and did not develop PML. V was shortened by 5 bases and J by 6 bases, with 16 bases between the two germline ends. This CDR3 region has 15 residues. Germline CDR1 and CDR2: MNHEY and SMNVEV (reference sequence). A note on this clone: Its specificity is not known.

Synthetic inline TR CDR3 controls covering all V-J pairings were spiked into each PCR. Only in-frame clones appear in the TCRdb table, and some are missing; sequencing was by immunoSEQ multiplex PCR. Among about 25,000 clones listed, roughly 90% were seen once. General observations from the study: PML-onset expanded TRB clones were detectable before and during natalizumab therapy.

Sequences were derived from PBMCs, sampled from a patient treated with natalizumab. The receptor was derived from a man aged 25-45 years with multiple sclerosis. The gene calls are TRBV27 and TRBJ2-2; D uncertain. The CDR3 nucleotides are TGTGCCAGCAGTGCTCACGGGCAGTCTCCCGGGGAGCTGTTTTTT. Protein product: CASSAHGQSPGELFF.